The rows below give T cell receptor beta chains drawn from one sample of a study of cytomegalovirus exposure and HLA in healthy donors. Only in-frame clones appear in the TCRdb table, and some are missing; sequencing was by immunoSEQ multiplex PCR. In the table there are under 150,000 clones, approximately 85% of which are singletons. Material: PBMCs. The receptors shown here come from a woman in her 30s in good health and CMV-seropositive. The conserved cysteine and the conserved F or W are not part of the CDR3 here.

v_gene: TRBV27; j_gene: TRBJ1-2; CDR3aa: ASSSWGGRGYT
v_gene: TRBV7-9; j_gene: TRBJ1-2; CDR3aa: SSSSGVGTGGAEAYGYT
v_gene: TRBV29-1; j_gene: TRBJ2-7; CDR3aa: SVLSGNGEQY
v_gene: TRBV13; j_gene: TRBJ2-5; CDR3aa: ASSLRLSRGETQY
v_gene: TRBV27; j_gene: TRBJ2-1; CDR3aa: ASSLSGREYNEQF
v_gene: TRBV4-2; j_gene: TRBJ2-1; CDR3aa: ASSQEPTSGGDYEQF
v_gene: TRBV4-2; j_gene: TRBJ2-7; CDR3aa: ASSQDEGGAYEQY
v_gene: TRBV27; j_gene: TRBJ2-1; CDR3aa: ASSVGEYNEQF
v_gene: TRBV15; j_gene: TRBJ1-1; CDR3aa: ATSRDRQGGTEAF
v_gene: TRBV9; j_gene: TRBJ2-1; CDR3aa: ASSTSGYNEQF
v_gene: TRBV4-2; j_gene: TRBJ2-7; CDR3aa: ASSHAAPASYEQY
v_gene: TRBV6-5; j_gene: TRBJ2-1; CDR3aa: ASSYGTSGGNEQF
v_gene: TRBV29-1; j_gene: TRBJ2-2; CDR3aa: SVVNWARGTGLGGELF
v_gene: TRBV4-1; j_gene: TRBJ2-2; CDR3aa: ASSQDPPAGDNPGELF
v_gene: TRBV19; j_gene: TRBJ1-5; CDR3aa: ASTFRDRQHQPQH
v_gene: TRBV29-1; j_gene: TRBJ2-1; CDR3aa: SVTIREQF
v_gene: TRBV30; j_gene: TRBJ2-5; CDR3aa: AWSPPGAAVETQY
v_gene: TRBV7-9; j_gene: TRBJ2-1; CDR3aa: ASSLASSGGYNEQF
v_gene: TRBV5-6; j_gene: TRBJ2-6; CDR3aa: ASSSLTGQGLNGANVLT
v_gene: TRBV19; j_gene: TRBJ2-7; CDR3aa: ASSIDGYYEQY
v_gene: TRBV19; j_gene: TRBJ2-2; CDR3aa: ASRPRDSSTGELF
v_gene: TRBV28; j_gene: TRBJ2-7; CDR3aa: ASSSGAGQAYEQY
v_gene: TRBV13; j_gene: TRBJ1-4; CDR3aa: ASSLVQGKGKLF
v_gene: TRBV2; j_gene: TRBJ2-6; CDR3aa: ASRGQAPSGANVLT
v_gene: TRBV5-6; j_gene: TRBJ1-2; CDR3aa: ASSEAYGYT
v_gene: TRBV7-2; j_gene: TRBJ2-5; CDR3aa: ASSLTRQGSQD
v_gene: TRBV6-5; j_gene: TRBJ1-6; CDR3aa: ASALQGGSPLH
v_gene: TRBV19; j_gene: TRBJ2-7; CDR3aa: ASSLAGGRTYEQY
v_gene: TRBV10-1; j_gene: TRBJ2-4; CDR3aa: ASSEAGQENIQY
v_gene: TRBV30; j_gene: TRBJ2-1; CDR3aa: AWSGGQPSPNEQF
v_gene: TRBV27; j_gene: TRBJ1-1; CDR3aa: ASSFRANTEAF
v_gene: TRBV10-3; j_gene: TRBJ1-2; CDR3aa: AISESEGRYGYT
v_gene: TRBV2; j_gene: TRBJ2-1; CDR3aa: ASCLLAAVGDEQF
v_gene: TRBV28; j_gene: TRBJ2-7; CDR3aa: ASSLVLTTYEQY
v_gene: TRBV27; j_gene: TRBJ2-1; CDR3aa: ASSFSSGTLYNEQF
v_gene: TRBV7-3; j_gene: TRBJ2-1; CDR3aa: ASSLGGREEQF
v_gene: TRBV15; j_gene: TRBJ1-1; CDR3aa: ATSSRGTEAF
v_gene: TRBV2; j_gene: TRBJ1-2; CDR3aa: ASRTGTGDYGYT
v_gene: TRBV9; j_gene: TRBJ1-1; CDR3aa: ASSGGAGTEAF
v_gene: TRBV5-4; j_gene: TRBJ1-2; CDR3aa: ASSSPDRANYGYT
v_gene: TRBV7-3; j_gene: TRBJ2-6; CDR3aa: ASSLTGTEPNVLT
v_gene: TRBV28; j_gene: TRBJ1-1; CDR3aa: ASRGGNTEAF
v_gene: TRBV30; j_gene: TRBJ2-7; CDR3aa: AWSLGQLAYEQY
v_gene: TRBV18; j_gene: TRBJ1-1; CDR3aa: ASSPTGGGPLNTEAF
v_gene: TRBV6-5; j_gene: TRBJ1-1; CDR3aa: ASRSQGIEAF
v_gene: TRBV5-1; j_gene: TRBJ1-5; CDR3aa: ASSRGQGDLGQPQH
v_gene: TRBV5-4; j_gene: TRBJ2-3; CDR3aa: ASSSSSSTDTQY
v_gene: TRBV7-9; j_gene: TRBJ2-5; CDR3aa: ASSSTGTSGETQY
v_gene: TRBV10-3; j_gene: TRBJ1-1; CDR3aa: AIRPLEYTEAF
v_gene: TRBV5-4; j_gene: TRBJ2-4; CDR3aa: ASSPSIQEGNIQY
v_gene: TRBV5-1; j_gene: TRBJ1-2; CDR3aa: ASSLPGDNYGYT
v_gene: TRBV18; j_gene: TRBJ2-3; CDR3aa: ASSPDRVGDTQY
v_gene: TRBV16; j_gene: TRBJ2-5; CDR3aa: ASSQWASRETQY